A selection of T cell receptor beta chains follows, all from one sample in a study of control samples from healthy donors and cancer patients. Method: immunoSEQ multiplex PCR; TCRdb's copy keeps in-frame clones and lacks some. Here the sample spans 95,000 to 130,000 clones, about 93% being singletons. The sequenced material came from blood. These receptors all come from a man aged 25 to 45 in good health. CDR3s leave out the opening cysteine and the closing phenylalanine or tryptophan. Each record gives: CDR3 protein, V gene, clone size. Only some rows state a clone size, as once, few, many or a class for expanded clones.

cdr3_aa: ASSPGPRGTDTQY
v_call: TRBV5-5
clone_size: .

cdr3_aa: ASSFMRSPLH
v_call: TRBV28
clone_size: .

cdr3_aa: ASRPQGSEAF
v_call: TRBV27
clone_size: .

cdr3_aa: ASSHRNGDPRAF
v_call: TRBV6-5
clone_size: .

cdr3_aa: ASGSQTGGAFNYGYT
v_call: TRBV5-4
clone_size: .

cdr3_aa: ASSYSSYNEQF
v_call: TRBV6-2/TRBV6-3
clone_size: .

cdr3_aa: ACSAGTSGGSDTQY
v_call: TRBV5-1
clone_size: .

cdr3_aa: ASSPNRGRQPQH
v_call: TRBV18
clone_size: .

cdr3_aa: ASGGRGDDYNEQF
v_call: TRBV3-1/TRBV3-2
clone_size: .

cdr3_aa: ASSQAPYSWHGDRDEQY
v_call: TRBV3-1/TRBV3-2
clone_size: .

cdr3_aa: ASSSRTGVGKNIQY
v_call: TRBV11-2
clone_size: once

cdr3_aa: ASRPTGVETQY
v_call: TRBV13
clone_size: .

cdr3_aa: ASSSGAYYNSPLH
v_call: TRBV27
clone_size: .

cdr3_aa: AWTPGGRRAF
v_call: TRBV30
clone_size: .

cdr3_aa: ASSYIGFGGAMDNEQF
v_call: TRBV21-1
clone_size: .

cdr3_aa: ASSGTSGGALEQF
v_call: TRBV2
clone_size: .

cdr3_aa: ASSIGGTLNTEAF
v_call: TRBV19
clone_size: few

cdr3_aa: ASSLDVGNQF
v_call: TRBV7-9
clone_size: .

cdr3_aa: ASSWSRGSNYGYT
v_call: TRBV6-5
clone_size: .

cdr3_aa: ASSALGGRLAGGQGGSEF
v_call: TRBV9
clone_size: .

cdr3_aa: ASQGQGEIQY
v_call: TRBV5-6
clone_size: .

cdr3_aa: ASSPRHRGQGEKLF
v_call: TRBV27
clone_size: .

cdr3_aa: ASSSFGQGLF
v_call: TRBV13
clone_size: .

cdr3_aa: AWSVRFFGQGDTGELF
v_call: TRBV30
clone_size: .

cdr3_aa: ASSVAGGSTYEQY
v_call: TRBV9
clone_size: .

cdr3_aa: ATGLSLSGANVLT
v_call: TRBV15
clone_size: .

cdr3_aa: ASIPPRVLNTEAF
v_call: TRBV28
clone_size: .

cdr3_aa: ASSPTGWQPQH
v_call: TRBV27
clone_size: .

cdr3_aa: ASSPQGQGWNYGYT
v_call: TRBV5-1
clone_size: few

cdr3_aa: ATDRAGGDTGELF
v_call: TRBV6-5
clone_size: few

cdr3_aa: ASSLTGPTEAF
v_call: TRBV28
clone_size: .

cdr3_aa: ASKSGNTIY
v_call: TRBV5-4
clone_size: once

cdr3_aa: ASSGQGGSPLH
v_call: TRBV6-5
clone_size: .

cdr3_aa: ASSYSSAGVTLH
v_call: TRBV6-5
clone_size: .

cdr3_aa: ASIAGTAEAF
v_call: TRBV21-1
clone_size: .

cdr3_aa: ASSIVSATEAF
v_call: TRBV19
clone_size: .

cdr3_aa: ASTPRAGESVSQPQH
v_call: TRBV27
clone_size: .

cdr3_aa: ASSGRRVIPTGNTIY
v_call: TRBV18
clone_size: .

cdr3_aa: ASSYSGGKHNGYT
v_call: TRBV6-5
clone_size: .

cdr3_aa: ASSSKGSGANTGELF
v_call: TRBV9
clone_size: .

cdr3_aa: ASTPSGQGREKLF
v_call: TRBV27
clone_size: .

cdr3_aa: ASGAKVSRVSGNTIY
v_call: TRBV11-2
clone_size: .

cdr3_aa: ASSQGGRMNTEAF
v_call: TRBV3-1/TRBV3-2
clone_size: .

cdr3_aa: ASSSVREGYT
v_call: TRBV5-1
clone_size: .

cdr3_aa: SGERMSGVTEAF
v_call: TRBV29-1
clone_size: once

cdr3_aa: ASSPRVGIRNEQF
v_call: TRBV18
clone_size: .

cdr3_aa: ASSQVGERRQY
v_call: TRBV14
clone_size: .

cdr3_aa: ASSSRRGLNTEAF
v_call: TRBV7-6
clone_size: .

cdr3_aa: ASSVGEVSNQPQH
v_call: TRBV10-2
clone_size: .

cdr3_aa: ASSRGQPNYGYT
v_call: TRBV6-5
clone_size: once